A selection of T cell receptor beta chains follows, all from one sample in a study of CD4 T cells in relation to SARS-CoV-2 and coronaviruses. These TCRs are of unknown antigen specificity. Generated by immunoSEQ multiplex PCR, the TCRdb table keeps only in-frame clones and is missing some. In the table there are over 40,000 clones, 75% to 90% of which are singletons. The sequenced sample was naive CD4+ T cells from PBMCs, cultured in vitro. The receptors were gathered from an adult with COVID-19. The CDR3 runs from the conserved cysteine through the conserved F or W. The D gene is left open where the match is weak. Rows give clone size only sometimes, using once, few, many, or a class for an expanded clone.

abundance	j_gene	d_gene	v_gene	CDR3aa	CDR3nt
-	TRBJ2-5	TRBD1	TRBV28	CASSLRNRGRLETQYF	TGTGCCAGCAGTTTAAGGAACAGGGGGCGCTTGGAGACCCAGTACTTC
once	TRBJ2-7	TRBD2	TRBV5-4	CASSPGGLAGAQPYEQYF	TGTGCCAGCAGCCCGGGCGGACTAGCGGGAGCCCAGCCCTACGAGCAGTACTTC
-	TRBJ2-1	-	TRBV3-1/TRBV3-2	CASSERGDEQFF	TGTGCCAGCAGTGAGAGGGGGGATGAGCAGTTCTTC
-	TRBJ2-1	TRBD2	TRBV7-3	CASSLIPLILAAIQFF	TGTGCCAGCAGCTTAATTCCTTTAATACTAGCGGCAATCCAGTTCTTC
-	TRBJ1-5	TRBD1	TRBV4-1	CASSQTTGPFSNQPQHF	TGCGCCAGCAGCCAAACGACAGGGCCCTTTAGCAATCAGCCCCAGCATTTT
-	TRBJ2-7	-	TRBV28	CASRPPGPYEQYF	TGTGCCAGCAGACCCCCGGGACCCTACGAGCAGTACTTC
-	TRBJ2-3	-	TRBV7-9	CASSLSWGTDTQYF	TGTGCCAGCAGCTTATCTTGGGGCACAGATACGCAGTATTTT
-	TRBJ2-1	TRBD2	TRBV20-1	CSASRPPGLAGASRYNEQFF	TGCAGTGCTAGTCGCCCTCCGGGACTAGCGGGAGCAAGTCGCTACAATGAGCAGTTCTTC
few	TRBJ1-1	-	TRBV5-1	CASSGVLGETAEAFF	TGCGCCAGCAGCGGGGTTCTGGGGGAAACCGCTGAAGCTTTCTTT
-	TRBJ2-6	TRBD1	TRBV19	CAAGQGSSGANVLTF	TGTGCCGCCGGACAGGGGAGCTCTGGGGCCAACGTCCTGACTTTC
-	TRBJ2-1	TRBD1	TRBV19	CASSRGTGINNEQFF	TGTGCCAGTAGCCGCGGGACAGGGATTAACAATGAGCAGTTCTTC
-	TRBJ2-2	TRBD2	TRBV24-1	CATSDYLGLANGELFF	TGTGCCACCAGTGACTACCTCGGACTAGCCAACGGGGAGCTGTTTTTT
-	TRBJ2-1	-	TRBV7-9	CASSSQAVGEQFF	TGTGCCAGCAGCAGCCAGGCGGTCGGTGAGCAGTTCTTC
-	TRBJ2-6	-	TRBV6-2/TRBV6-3	CASSWGSSGANVLTF	TGTGCCAGCAGTTGGGGCAGCTCTGGGGCCAACGTCCTGACTTTC
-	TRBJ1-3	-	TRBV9	CASSSTSGNTIYF	TGTGCCAGCAGCTCCACCTCTGGAAACACCATATATTTT
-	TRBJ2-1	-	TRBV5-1	CASFDPGAGRPYNEQFF	TGCGCCAGCTTTGATCCAGGGGCGGGACGACCCTACAATGAGCAGTTCTTC
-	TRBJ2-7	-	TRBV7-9	CASSISGGEYEQYF	TGTGCCAGCAGCATTAGCGGAGGGGAATACGAGCAGTACTTC
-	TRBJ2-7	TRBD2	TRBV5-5	CASREVLAGGAYEQYF	TGTGCCAGCAGGGAGGTACTAGCGGGAGGCGCCTACGAGCAGTACTTC
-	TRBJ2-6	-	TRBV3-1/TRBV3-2	CASSLYGGGSGANVLTF	TGTGCCAGCAGCCTTTATGGGGGAGGCTCTGGGGCCAACGTCCTGACTTTC
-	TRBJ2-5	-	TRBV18	CASSPVREETQYF	TGTGCCAGCTCACCGGTGAGGGAAGAGACCCAGTACTTC
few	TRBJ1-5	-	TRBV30	CACETSDQPQHF	TGTGCCTGCGAGACCTCCGATCAGCCCCAGCATTTT
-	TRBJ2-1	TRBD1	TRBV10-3	CAISEPGGRGPHNEQFF	TGTGCCATCAGTGAGCCGGGTGGCAGGGGGCCCCACAATGAGCAGTTCTTC
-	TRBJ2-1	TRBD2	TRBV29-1	CSVQREGEGLFF	TGCAGCGTCCAGCGGGAGGGCGAAGGCCTGTTCTTC
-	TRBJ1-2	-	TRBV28	CASSTSPEYGYTF	TGTGCCAGCAGTACCAGTCCTGAGTATGGCTACACCTTC
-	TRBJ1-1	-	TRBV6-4	CASKSEANTEAFF	TGTGCCAGCAAGTCAGAGGCGAACACTGAAGCTTTCTTT
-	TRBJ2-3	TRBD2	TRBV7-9	CASSTTSGRAVDTQYF	TGTGCCAGCAGCACTACTAGCGGGAGGGCCGTAGATACGCAGTATTTT
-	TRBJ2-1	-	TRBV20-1	CSASYPRGPSNEQFF	TGCAGTGCTAGTTACCCCCGGGGGCCGAGTAATGAGCAGTTCTTC